Following are 12 T cell receptor beta chains from one sample sequenced in a study of Graves' ophthalmopathy and Graves' hyperthyroidism. The authors amplified TCR beta CDR3 regions from RNA transcripts. Following a first-round RT-PCR that used HTBI primers, a second-round multiplex PCR was carried out. From the multiplex PCR reads, TCRdb called clonotypes with MiXCR, one entry per CDR3 protein. The top ten clones hold roughly 46% of a sample with 600,000 to 950,000 distinct CDR3 sequences, approximately 40% of them seen once. The sequencing sample was made of peripheral blood. The receptors originated from an adult man with Graves' ophthalmopathy.

This clonotype was counted at least ten times. The V gene is TRBV7-9, the J gene TRBJ2-7; D remains ambiguous. V gave up 5 bases and J gave up 0 bases, with 14 bases separating them. In germline, CDR1 is SEHNR, CDR2 FQNEAQ (reference sequence). The CDR3 extends over 15 amino acids. The CDR3 sequence: CASSQSGRSSYEQYF. CDR3 coding DNA: TGTGCCAGCAGCCAGTCTGGTAGGAGCTCCTACGAGCAGTACTTC.

Comment on this clonotype: A read error may account for a junction end that differs from germline. V usage is TRBV7-3 and J usage is TRBJ2-7; a weak D match, TRBD2 (5 bases). This CDR3 region has 15 residues. Germline values: CDR1 SGHTA, CDR2 FQGTGA. Here the CDR3 reads CASSRGPGEKDEQYF. In nucleotides, the CDR3 is TGCGCCAGCAGCCGTGGGCCCGGGGAAAAGGACGAGCAGTACTTC.

In its sample, this clonotype was seen many times. This sequence joins TRBV10-1 and TRBJ2-7; TRBD2 matches at 9 bases. The germline V gene has CDR1 WNHNN and CDR2 SYGVQD (reference sequence). This CDR3 has 16 amino acids. With V trimmed by 0 bases and J by 9 bases, 12 bases remained unmatched. CDR3 protein: CASSESRASGIPGQYF. The CDR3 DNA sequence: TGCGCCAGCAGTGAGTCGCGGGCTAGCGGGATCCCGGGGCAGTACTTC.

Concerning this clonotype: An end of the junction differs from the germline gene, which may be a read error. V and J are TRBV10-3 and TRBJ2-7; possibly TRBD2 for D (6 bases). The CDR3 consists of 15 residues. Germline CDR1 and CDR2: ENHRY and SYGVKD. The DNA of the CDR3 is TGTGCCAGCAGTTACTCGTTTGGGGGGAAGCGCGAGCAGTACTTC. This sequence encodes CASSYSFGGKREQYF.

This clonotype showed up many times. The J gene is TRBJ1-1, the V gene TRBV7-3, with D tentatively TRBD1 (6 bases). This CDR3 contains 13 residues. Germline V gene data show CDR1 as SGHTA and CDR2 as FQGTGA. Between the trimmed V and J ends, which lost 6 bases and 4 bases, there was a span of 12 bases. In nucleotides, the CDR3 is TGTGCCAGCAGTTTACAGGGTCTCACTGAAGCTTTCTTT. Translating gives CASSLQGLTEAFF.

This clonotype has at least ten counts. V and J are TRBV7-3 and TRBJ1-2; TRBD1 agrees at 9 bases. The CDR3 has 13 residues. CDR1 is SGHTA and CDR2 is FQGTGA in the germline V gene. V shed 4 bases and J 7 bases; nucleotides not matched to a gene: 4. The CDR3 bases are TGTGCCAGCAGCTCAACAGGGGGCTTTGGCTACACCTTC. Translated, it gives CASSSTGGFGYTF. Full variable domain (missing parts from reference TRBV7-3 and TRBJ1-2): GAGVSQTPSNKVTEKGKYVELRCDPISGHTALYWYRQSLGQGPEFLIYFQGTGAADDSGLPNDRFFAVRPEGSVSTLKIQRTERGDSAVYLCASSSTGGFGYTFGSGTRLTVV.

At least ten counts were recorded for this clonotype. The rearrangement uses TRBV2 and TRBJ1-2, with a possible D match to TRBD1 (5 bases). The CDR3 spans 12 residues. V was clipped by 8 bases and J by 4 bases, with 11 bases between them. The germline V gene has CDR1 SNHLY and CDR2 FYNNEI. The CDR3 protein is CASAQDGYGYTF. DNA of the CDR3: TGTGCCAGCGCACAGGACGGCTATGGCTACACCTTC. Full variable domain (rest looked up from reference TRBV2 and TRBJ1-2): EPEVTQTPSHQVTQMGQEVILRCVPISNHLYFYWYRQILGQKVEFLVSFYNNEISEKSEIFDDQFSVERPDGSNFTLKIRSTKLEDSAMYFCASAQDGYGYTFGSGTRLTVV.

The sample holds many counts of this clonotype. This sequence joins TRBV15 and TRBJ2-7, with 8 bases that match TRBD2. Germline loops: CDR1 LNHNV, CDR2 YYDKDF (reference sequence). The J segment lost 2 bases and the V segment lost 1 base, leaving 4 bases of the junction unmatched. The CDR3 runs 15 residues. The CDR3 loop reads CATSRAKGLAYEQYF. The CDR3 coding sequence is TGTGCCACCAGCAGAGCTAAGGGACTAGCCTACGAGCAGTACTTC.

The chain joins TRBV9 to TRBJ1-6; 10 bases agree with TRBD1. The CDR3 consists of 14 residues. Trimming at V came to 7 bases and at J to 9 bases, leaving 7 bases not matched to a gene. In germline, CDR1 is SGDLS, CDR2 YYNGEE. As DNA, the CDR3 is TGTGCCAGCTCGACAGGGGGCAAGGGTTCACCCCTCCACTTT. This gives the protein CASSTGGKGSPLHF.

The chain recombines TRBV4-2 with TRBJ1-2, with 12 nucleotides matching TRBD1. V lost 4 bases to trimming and J lost 0 bases; unmatched junction nucleotides: 3. Per germline, CDR1 LGHNA and CDR2 YNFKEQ. CDR3 length: 16 amino acids. The DNA for the CDR3 is TGTGCCAGCAGCCGGGGACAGGGGGCGGCTAACTATGGCTACACCTTC. This encodes CASSRGQGAANYGYTF.

Details on this clonotype: An end of the junction does not agree with germline; a read error may underlie this. The CDR3 DNA follows: TGCAGTGCTAGGGGGAGGAACACTGAAGCCTTCTTT. Translated, it gives CSARGRNTEAFF. The rearrangement links TRBV20-1 to TRBJ1-1; D not resolved. Germline V gene lookup returns CDR1 DFQATT and CDR2 SNEGSKA (reference sequence). This CDR3 comprises 12 residues.

J is TRBJ2-2 and V is TRBV25-1; the match to TRBD2 covers 8 bases. The V gene's germline CDR1 is MGHDK and CDR2 SYGVNS. The V gene end was trimmed by 5 bases and the J gene end by 2 bases; junction bases not matched to a gene: 10. The CDR3 totals 17 residues. The CDR3 bases are TGTGCCAGCAGTTCGCCCTCCGGGACTAGAAACACCGGGGAGCTGTTTTTT. Amino acids: CASSSPSGTRNTGELFF.